The 27 T cell receptor beta chains listed next were all sequenced from one sample in a study of cytomegalovirus exposure and HLA in healthy donors. Sequencing used immunoSEQ multiplex PCR; TCRdb keeps in-frame clones, though not all of them. Seen here are roughly 79,000 clones, approximately 93% observed once, and the top ten hold 0.67%. The source material was PBMCs. The receptor source for this set is a man between 18 and 29 years old in good health and CMV-seronegative.

CDR3 region: CASSQDNTPYGYTF. The CDR3 DNA reads as TGCGCCAGCAGTCAAGACAATACCCCCTATGGCTACACCTTC. V is TRBV5-1 and J is TRBJ1-2, with unresolved D. Germline values: CDR1 SGHRS, CDR2 YFSETQ. V lost 5 bases to trimming and J lost 4 bases, with 15 bases between them. The CDR3 extends over 14 amino acids.

The rearrangement links TRBV11-3 to TRBJ2-3, with D possibly being TRBD2 (6 bases). V lost 0 bases to trimming and J lost 3 bases, with 19 bases between them. Germline CDR1 is SGHNT and CDR2 is YENEEA. This CDR3 contains 18 residues. The CDR3 reads CASSLEQPWRGWTDTQYF. The CDR3 coding sequence is TGTGCCAGCAGCTTAGAACAACCTTGGCGGGGCTGGACAGATACGCAGTATTTT.

This clone was observed at least ten times. The rearrangement uses TRBV27 and TRBJ2-7; 8 bases match TRBD2. Germline V gives CDR1 MNHEY, CDR2 SMNVEV (reference sequence). This CDR3 is built from 14 residues. V gave up 5 bases and J gave up 3 bases; unmatched junction bases: 6. The CDR3 region has the DNA TGTGCCAGCAGTGGGACTAGTCTAAGCTACGAGCAGTACTTC. It translates to CASSGTSLSYEQYF.

CDR3 sequence (DNA): TGTGCCAGCAGCGCTAGACAGGTCGGGAAAGAGACCCAGTACTTC. As protein: CASSARQVGKETQYF. J is TRBJ2-5 and V is TRBV7-2; TRBD1 is a possible D gene (6 bases). CDR3 length: 15 amino acids. Germline CDR1 SGHTA, CDR2 FQGNSA. V lost 5 bases to trimming and J lost 3 bases, with 16 bases between them.

The chain uses TRBV19 and TRBJ1-5; D is uncertain. The CDR3 is 16 residues long. V was trimmed by 1 base and J by 2 bases, leaving 12 bases between them. Germline V gene lookup returns CDR1 LNHDA and CDR2 SQIVND (reference sequence). CDR3 nucleotide sequence: TGTGCCAGTAGTATAGCAGGAGGCCGGGGCAATCAGCCCCAGCATTTT. Translating gives CASSIAGGRGNQPQHF.

The chain couples TRBV4-2 to TRBJ2-7; possibly TRBD2 for D (5 bases). The CDR3 is made up of 14 amino acids. The germline gives CDR1 LGHNA, CDR2 YNFKEQ. V dropped 0 bases and J dropped 3 bases, with 9 bases sitting between them. The CDR3 loop reads CASSQEASHYEQYF. The CDR3, as DNA: TGTGCCAGCAGCCAAGAAGCTAGCCACTACGAGCAGTACTTC.

This clone appeared a single time. This chain links TRBV7-8 with TRBJ2-7; 7 positions match TRBD2. Germline V lookup: CDR1 SGHVS, CDR2 FQNEAQ. This CDR3 has 15 residues. The trim removed 8 bases at V and 0 bases at J, leaving 10 bases unmatched. CDR3 nucleotides: TGTGCCAGCCGACTTGACGGGAGGAGCTCCTACGAGCAGTACTTC. Translating gives CASRLDGRSSYEQYF.

The rearrangement links TRBV5-4 to TRBJ2-7, with a tentative D call TRBD2 (6 bases). The ends were cut back, 6 bases at V and 2 bases at J, with 21 bases in the middle. Germline lookup yields CDR1 SGHNT and CDR2 YYREEE (reference sequence). CDR3 length: 16 residues. The CDR3 is CASTTNSGRLTYEQYF. The DNA for the CDR3 is TGTGCCAGCACCACTAATAGCGGAAGATTGACCTACGAGCAGTACTTC.

The chain links TRBV2 to TRBJ1-1, with D uncertain. The CDR3 contains 13 residues. Germline loops: CDR1 SNHLY, CDR2 FYNNEI. V lost 4 bases and J lost 3, with 9 bases in between. CDR3 DNA sequence: TGTGCCAGCAGTGGAGAGGTCGACACTGAAGCTTTCTTT. This translates into CASSGEVDTEAFF.

J is TRBJ2-7 and V is TRBV5-4; 11 positions match TRBD2. The CDR3 consists of 17 residues. V gave up 4 bases and J gave up 0 bases; unmatched junction bases: 9. Germline CDR1 is SGHNT and CDR2 is YYREEE (reference sequence). The CDR3 bases are TGTGCCAGCAGCCGGGGACTAGCGGTGCCTTACTCCTACGAGCAGTACTTC. Protein sequence: CASSRGLAVPYSYEQYF.

The chain couples TRBV5-1 to TRBJ1-1; 8 bases map to TRBD1. This CDR3 contains 14 residues. CDR1 is SGHRS and CDR2 is YFSETQ in the germline V gene. V dropped 0 bases and J dropped 10; count of bases not matched to a gene: 8. The CDR3 region has the DNA TGCGCCAGCAGCTTGGAGGACAGGGTTGGTAGAGCTTTCTTT. This encodes CASSLEDRVGRAFF.

This clone was observed once. V is TRBV6-1 and J is TRBJ2-5; TRBD1 matches 8 bases. Germline-derived CDR1 and CDR2 are MNHNS and SASEGT. The CDR3 totals 14 residues. With 7 bases clipped from V and 5 bases from J, the junction kept 9 bases outside the gene matches. Here the CDR3 DNA reads TGTGCCAGCATTGCGACAGGGGTAAAGGAGACCCAGTACTTC. Amino acids: CASIATGVKETQYF.

The DNA of the CDR3 is TGTGCCAGCAGCGGCCGAGGGGGCAATGAGCAGTTCTTC. It yields the protein CASSGRGGNEQFF. The V gene is TRBV9, the J gene TRBJ2-1; tentatively, D is TRBD1 (6 bases). V shed 3 bases and J shed 6 bases, with 10 bases lying between them. Germline values: CDR1 SGDLS, CDR2 YYNGEE. The CDR3 contains 13 residues.

This chain links TRBV9 with TRBJ2-7; D gene unclear. The CDR3 has 15 residues. V was trimmed by 0 bases and J by 2 bases, leaving 12 bases between them. Germline lookup yields CDR1 SGDLS and CDR2 YYNGEE. The CDR3 is CASSVAEAETYEQYF. The CDR3 nucleotides are TGTGCCAGCAGCGTAGCTGAGGCAGAAACCTACGAGCAGTACTTC.

The chain uses TRBV29-1 and TRBJ1-1, with a possible D match to TRBD1 (5 bases). The CDR3 extends over 12 amino acids. Trimming took 4 bases from V and 3 from J, leaving 9 bases between them. CDR1 and CDR2 from the germline V gene are SQVTM and ANQGSEA. CDR3 loop: CSVGTSYTEAFF. The CDR3 DNA follows: TGCAGCGTTGGGACATCCTACACTGAAGCTTTCTTT. Full variable domain (rest looked up from reference TRBV29-1 and TRBJ1-1): SAVISQKPSRDICQRGTSLTIQCQVDSQVTMMFWYRQQPGQSLTLIATANQGSEATYESGFVIDKFPISRPNLTFSTLTVSNMSPEDSSIYLCSVGTSYTEAFFGQGTRLTVV.

J is TRBJ1-5 and V is TRBV10-2, with unresolved D. V was pared by 4 bases and J by 0 bases, with 10 bases between. This CDR3 contains 15 residues. Germline CDR1 WSHSY, CDR2 SAAADI. The CDR3 coding sequence is TGCGCCAGCAGTGCCCCGGAGTTTAGCAATCAGCCCCAGCATTTT. It is translated as CASSAPEFSNQPQHF.

The rearrangement links TRBV5-1 to TRBJ2-3; TRBD1 matches at 7 bases. V gave up 4 bases and J gave up 2 bases; unmatched junction bases: 10. Germline V gene sequence: CDR1 SGHRS, CDR2 YFSETQ. This CDR3 has 16 amino acids. As DNA, the CDR3 is TGCGCCAGCAGCCCGGGACAGACAATGGTCACAGATACGCAGTATTTT. Translating it yields CASSPGQTMVTDTQYF.

This chain connects TRBV10-1 to TRBJ2-7, with 15 bases fitting TRBD2. Germline V lookup: CDR1 WNHNN, CDR2 SYGVQD (reference sequence). J gave up 7 bases and V 4 bases, and 5 bases lay outside the gene matches. This CDR3 is 15 amino acids long. CDR3 amino acids: CASSAGTSGGSEQYF. The CDR3 nucleotides read TGCGCCAGCAGTGCCGGGACTAGCGGGGGGAGTGAGCAGTACTTC.

The rearrangement links TRBV18 to TRBJ1-2; D possibly corresponds to TRBD1 (6 bases). The CDR3 is made up of 13 amino acids. The germline CDR1 and CDR2 sequences are KGHSH and LQKENI. The ends were cut back, 5 bases at V and 3 bases at J, with 10 bases in the middle. This chain's CDR3 is CASSSDSDYGYTF. CDR3 bases: TGTGCCAGCTCATCGGACAGTGACTATGGCTACACCTTC.

CDR3 protein: CASSPGQGYGYTF. CDR3 DNA sequence: TGTGCCAGCAGCCCCGGACAGGGGTATGGCTACACCTTC. The J gene is TRBJ1-2, the V gene TRBV11-1; 9 bases match TRBD1. V was clipped by 5 bases and J by 5 bases; unmatched bases: 3. CDR3 size: 13 residues. Germline CDR1 reads SGHAT; CDR2 reads FQDESV (reference sequence).

This chain joins TRBV7-6 and TRBJ2-5; 8 positions match TRBD2. The CDR3 runs to 16 residues. V lost 1 base, J lost 4 bases, and 8 bases stayed unmatched. Germline CDR1 is SGHVS and CDR2 is FNYEAQ. CDR3 nucleotide sequence: TGTGCCAGCAGCTTAGGATTGAGGGGACTAGGAGAGACCCAGTACTTC. It codes for CASSLGLRGLGETQYF.

The CDR3 protein is CASSEESALAGFWKYF. CDR3 nucleotides: TGTGCCAGCAGTGAAGAGTCGGCACTAGCGGGGTTCTGGAAGTACTTC. The chain uses TRBV6-1 and TRBJ2-5; 10 positions agree with TRBD2. CDR3 length: 16 amino acids. The germline V gene encodes CDR1 MNHNS and CDR2 SASEGT. J gave up 12 bases and V 1 base, and 14 bases lay outside the gene matches.

This sequence joins TRBV18 and TRBJ2-1, with 7 nucleotides matching TRBD2. The CDR3 runs 17 residues. Germline CDR1 KGHSH, CDR2 LQKENI. Trimming took 1 base from V and 1 from J; bases not matched to a gene: 7. Written as DNA, the CDR3 is TGTGCCAGCTCACCACTAGAGGGAGGGATATCCTACAATGAGCAGTTCTTC. Translation: CASSPLEGGISYNEQFF. The whole variable domain, filled in from reference TRBV18 and TRBJ2-1, reads NAGVMQNPRHLVRRRGQEARLRCSPMKGHSHVYWYRQLPEEGLKFMVYLQKENIIDESGMPKERFSAEFPKEGPSILRIQQVVRGDSAAYFCASSPLEGGISYNEQFFGPGTRLTVL.

V and J are TRBV5-1 and TRBJ2-7, with a possible D match to TRBD1 (5 bases). Germline V gene lookup returns CDR1 SGHRS and CDR2 YFSETQ. The CDR3 contains 15 residues. V was pared by 2 bases and J by 1 base, with 13 bases between. The CDR3 region is CASSLQTGPSYEQYF. For the CDR3, the DNA is TGCGCCAGCAGCTTACAAACAGGACCATCCTACGAGCAGTACTTC.

This chain joins TRBV11-2 and TRBJ2-3; TRBD1 agrees at 7 bases. The ends lost 7 bases at V and 2 bases at J; junction bases unmatched: 9. Germline CDR1 and CDR2: SGHAT and FQNNGV. The CDR3 has 15 amino acids. The CDR3 here is CASTPRTGFTDTQYF. For the CDR3, the DNA is TGTGCCAGCACCCCCCGGACAGGCTTCACAGATACGCAGTATTTT.

The V call is TRBV6-5, the J call TRBJ2-7, with 9 nucleotides matching TRBD1. Germline CDR1 is MNHEY and CDR2 is SVGAGI. V shed 0 bases and J 5 bases; nucleotides not matched to a gene: 8. There are 16 residues in the CDR3. The CDR3 sequence is CASSYSAGTGRDEQYF. The CDR3 region has the DNA TGTGCCAGCAGTTACTCGGCCGGGACAGGGAGAGACGAGCAGTACTTC.

The chain combines TRBV30 with TRBJ1-3, with TRBD1 matching 7 bases. The CDR3 is 14 amino acids. J gave up 3 bases and V 4 bases, and 6 bases lay outside the gene matches. CDR1 is GTSNPN and CDR2 is SVGIG in the germline V gene (reference sequence). The DNA of the CDR3 is TGTGCCTGGATCCCTGACAGGGTTGGAAACACCATATATTTT. Amino acid sequence: CAWIPDRVGNTIYF.